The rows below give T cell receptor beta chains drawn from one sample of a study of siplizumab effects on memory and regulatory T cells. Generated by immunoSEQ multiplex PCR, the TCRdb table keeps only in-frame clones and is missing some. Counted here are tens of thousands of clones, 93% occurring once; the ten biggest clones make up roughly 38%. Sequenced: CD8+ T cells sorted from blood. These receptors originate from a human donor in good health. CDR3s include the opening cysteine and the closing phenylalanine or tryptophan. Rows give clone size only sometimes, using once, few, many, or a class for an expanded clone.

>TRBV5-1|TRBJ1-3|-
CASTDAGNTIYF
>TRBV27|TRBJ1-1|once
CASSQPGTGNTEAFF
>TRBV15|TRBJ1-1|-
CATSSQVNTEAFF
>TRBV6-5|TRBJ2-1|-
CASRQGGAYNEQFF
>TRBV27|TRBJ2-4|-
CASSSLQGWAKNIQYF
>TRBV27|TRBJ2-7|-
CASSLGRYYEQYF
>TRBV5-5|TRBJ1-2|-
CASYGRGGYTF
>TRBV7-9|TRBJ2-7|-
CASSWEDRDHEQYF
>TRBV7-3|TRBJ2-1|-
CASSGAGGPTEQFF
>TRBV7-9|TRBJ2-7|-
CASSSTGGRASYEQYF
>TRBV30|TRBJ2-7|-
CAWSLGGGYEQYF
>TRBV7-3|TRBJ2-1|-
CASRSPGTASNEQFF
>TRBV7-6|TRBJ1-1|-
CASSRGRGDTEAFF
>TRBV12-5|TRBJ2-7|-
CASGLVNYYEQYF
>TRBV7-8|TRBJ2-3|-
CASRPGQGSDTQYF
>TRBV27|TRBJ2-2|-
CASSLRAANTGELFF
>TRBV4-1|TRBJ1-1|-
CASSQADRGNTEAFF
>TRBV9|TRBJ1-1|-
CASSVGGATEAFF
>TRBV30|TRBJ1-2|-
CAWSRPAGGNYGYTF
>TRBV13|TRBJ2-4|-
CASSEQLAGVAKNIQYF
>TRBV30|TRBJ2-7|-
CAWSGLAGAEQYF
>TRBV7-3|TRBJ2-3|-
CASSPGPWTDTQYF
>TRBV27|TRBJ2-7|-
CASSLGTAYEQYF
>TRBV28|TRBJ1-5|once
CASTGTGSNQPQHF
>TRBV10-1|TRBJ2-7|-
CASSESGYEQYF
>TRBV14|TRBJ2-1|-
CASSQGSGISYNEQFF
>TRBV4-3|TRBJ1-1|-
CASSQERAGTGYTEAFF
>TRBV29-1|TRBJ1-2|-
CSVRDGYGYTF
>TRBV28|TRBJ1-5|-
CASSPTFSNQPQHF
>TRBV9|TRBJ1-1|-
CASSTRDSTEAFF
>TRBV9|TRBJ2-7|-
CASSATTTGTSGEQYF
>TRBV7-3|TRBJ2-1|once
CASSLGAYNEQFF
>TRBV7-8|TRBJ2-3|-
CASSPGTGFTDTQYF
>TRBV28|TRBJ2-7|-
CASTETGTYEQYF
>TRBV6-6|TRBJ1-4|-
CASTLQAGSEKLFF
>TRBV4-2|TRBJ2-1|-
CASSRDQNNEQFF
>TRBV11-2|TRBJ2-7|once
CASSFGGGRGEQYF
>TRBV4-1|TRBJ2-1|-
CASSQRLAGDNNEQFF
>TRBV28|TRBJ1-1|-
CASSLRGGYTEAFF
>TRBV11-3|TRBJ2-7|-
CASSLDPLPQYEQYF